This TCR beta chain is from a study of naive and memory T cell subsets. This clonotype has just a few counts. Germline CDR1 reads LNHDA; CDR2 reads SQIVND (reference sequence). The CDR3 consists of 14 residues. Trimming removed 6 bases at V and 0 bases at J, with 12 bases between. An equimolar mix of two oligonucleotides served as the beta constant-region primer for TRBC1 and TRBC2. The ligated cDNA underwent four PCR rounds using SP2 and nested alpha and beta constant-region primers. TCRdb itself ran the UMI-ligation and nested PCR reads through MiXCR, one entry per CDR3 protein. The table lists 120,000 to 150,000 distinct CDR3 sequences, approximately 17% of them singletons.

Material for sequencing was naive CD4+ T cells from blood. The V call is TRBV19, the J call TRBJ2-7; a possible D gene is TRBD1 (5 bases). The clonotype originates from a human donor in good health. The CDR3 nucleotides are TGTGCCAGTAGGATACAGGTGTCCTCCTACGAGCAGTACTTC. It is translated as CASRIQVSSYEQYF.